This T cell receptor beta chain was recorded in a study of T cell responses to AZD1222 COVID-19 vaccine. Recipients boosted at about 4 weeks or about 12 weeks are pooled. Only one count was recorded for this clone. Measured with immunoSEQ multiplex PCR; TCRdb has only the in-frame clones, and not every one. The data show around 180,000 clones, 85% to 95% seen once. This CDR3 comprises 15 residues. The germline V gene encodes CDR1 MDHEN and CDR2 SYDVKM. With V trimmed by 8 bases and J by 1 base, 9 bases remained unmatched. Sequences were derived from peripheral blood, sampled 28 days after the second AZD1222 dose. The receptor was derived from an adult who received the AZD1222 COVID-19 vaccine. This chain uses TRBV28 with TRBJ2-5; 8 bases agree with TRBD2. CDR3 amino acids: CASGITSGGQETQYF. The DNA for the CDR3 is TGTGCCAGCGGCATCACCAGCGGGGGCCAAGAGACCCAGTACTTC.